These 27 T cell receptor beta chains share one sample of origin, sequenced in a study of blood T cells in healthy people across ages. A second PCR, run for roughly 7 to 11 cycles, used a sample-barcoded 5' primer plus a J-beta primer mix. TCRdb re-analysed the 5' RACE reads in MiXCR, keeping a single row per CDR3 protein. This table holds fewer than 900,000 distinct CDR3 sequences, around half found once. What was sequenced was blood. These receptors came from an older woman in good health.

The rearrangement joins TRBV15 to TRBJ1-2, with D perhaps matching TRBD1 (6 bases). Trimming took off 3 bases at V and 7 bases at J, with 18 bases between the two ends. This CDR3 spans 15 amino acids. Germline V gene lookup returns CDR1 LNHNV and CDR2 YYDKDF (reference sequence). The CDR3 here is CATSSPGHSASGYTF. The DNA for the CDR3 is TGTGCCACCAGCAGCCCGGGACACTCCGCCTCTGGCTACACCTTC.

This chain links TRBV14 with TRBJ2-1, with D perhaps matching TRBD2 (5 bases). This CDR3 has 17 amino acids. V gave up 0 bases and J gave up 2 bases, with 14 bases separating them. In germline, CDR1 is SGHDN, CDR2 FVKESK. The CDR3 bases are TGTGCCAGCAGCCAAGATCTGGGCGAGAGGGCCTACAATGAGCAGTTCTTC. Residues: CASSQDLGERAYNEQFF.

In its sample, this clonotype was seen a few times. The chain joins TRBV20-1 to TRBJ2-5; D call uncertain. CDR1 and CDR2 (germline): DFQATT, SNEGSKA (reference sequence). Between the trimmed V and J ends, which lost 4 bases and 11 bases, there was a span of 20 bases. CDR3 length: 13 residues. The CDR3 spells CSAKVAEKGEQYF. CDR3 bases: TGCAGTGCTAAGGTAGCTGAGAAGGGTGAGCAGTACTTC.

The J gene is TRBJ2-1, the V gene TRBV20-1; 9 bases are a match to TRBD1. Germline lookup yields CDR1 DFQATT and CDR2 SNEGSKA (reference sequence). The ends lost 6 bases at V and 8 bases at J; junction bases unmatched: 5. There are 12 residues in the CDR3. The CDR3 DNA follows: TGCAGTGCACAGGGGGCTATCTATGAGCAGTTCTTC. It encodes CSAQGAIYEQFF.

This clonotype was counted between two and nine times. The chain has TRBV11-1 and TRBJ2-5; 8 nucleotides agree with TRBD1. Germline-derived CDR1 and CDR2 are SGHAT and FQDESV (reference sequence). The CDR3 runs 13 residues. J gave up 3 bases and V 6 bases, and 3 bases lay outside the gene matches. CDR3 nucleotide sequence: TGTGCCAGCAGGAACAGGGGGAAAGAGACCCAGTACTTC. Amino acid sequence: CASRNRGKETQYF.

This clonotype was seen only a few times. V and J are TRBV12-3 or TRBV12-4 and TRBJ2-1, with D possibly being TRBD1 (5 bases). Trimming removed 7 bases from V and 0 bases from J, with 7 bases in between. This CDR3 comprises 13 residues. The CDR3, as DNA: TGTGCCAGCAAGGGGCGCTCCTACAATGAGCAGTTCTTC. Its translation: CASKGRSYNEQFF.

This clonotype was seen repeatedly, ten times or more. The chain uses TRBV11-2 and TRBJ2-5, with D perhaps given as TRBD1 or TRBD2 (5 bases each). The V gene lost 1 base and the J gene lost 3 bases, with 9 bases spanning the gap. Germline CDR1 and CDR2: SGHAT and FQNNGV. There are 14 residues in the CDR3. Here the CDR3 DNA reads TGTGCCAGCAGCTTAGTGGGGGATAAAGAGACCCAGTACTTC. Translating gives CASSLVGDKETQYF.

The chain employs TRBV5-1 and TRBJ1-1, with 8 bases matching TRBD1. Germline-derived CDR1 and CDR2 are SGHRS and YFSETQ. Trimming removed 4 bases from V and 1 base from J; junction bases left unmatched: 6. The CDR3 has 15 residues. Here the CDR3 reads CASSGAGTGNTEAFF. In DNA form, the CDR3 reads TGCGCCAGCAGCGGAGCCGGGACAGGGAACACTGAAGCTTTCTTT.

The J gene is TRBJ1-2, the V gene TRBV7-2; D remains unclear. This CDR3 comprises 12 residues. Germline V gives CDR1 SGHTA, CDR2 FQGNSA. Trimming left V 0 bases short and J 11 bases short, with 10 bases between. CDR3 sequence: CASSLAGSEYTF. CDR3 sequence (DNA): TGTGCCAGCAGCTTAGCAGGGTCGGAGTACACCTTC.

This chain uses TRBV6-1 with TRBJ1-5; 8 positions match TRBD1. The CDR3 length is 17 residues. CDR1 is MNHNS, CDR2 SASEGT, per germline. V lost 8 bases, J lost 0 bases, and 12 bases stayed unmatched. The CDR3 reads CASAKDRADYSNQPQHF. The CDR3 bases are TGTGCCAGCGCCAAGGACAGGGCCGATTATAGCAATCAGCCCCAGCATTTT.

This clonotype was observed once. The chain uses TRBV15 and TRBJ1-2, with 7 bases identical to TRBD1. The V gene end was trimmed by 5 bases and the J gene end by 8 bases; junction bases not matched to a gene: 11. In germline, CDR1 is LNHNV, CDR2 YYDKDF (reference sequence). The CDR3 extends over 14 amino acids. DNA of the CDR3: TGTGCCACCAGCGGGAGTCGGACAGGAGGAGGCTACACCTTC. It specifies CATSGSRTGGGYTF.

CDR3 DNA: TGTGCCAGCAGCGGAAACCTCCAAGAGACCCAGTACTTC. This sequence encodes CASSGNLQETQYF. The rearrangement links TRBV7-2 to TRBJ2-5; unclear D gene. V lost 5 bases and J 1 base, leaving 8 bases between the germline ends. CDR3 size: 13 residues. The V gene's germline CDR1 is SGHTA and CDR2 FQGNSA. Together with reference TRBV7-2 and TRBJ2-5, the CDR3 gives the full variable domain: GAGVSQSPSNKVTEKGKDVELRCDPISGHTALYWYRQSLGQGLEFLIYFQGNSAPDKSGLPSDRFSAERTGGSVSTLTIQRTQQEDSAVYLCASSGNLQETQYFGPGTRLLVL.

At least ten counts were recorded for this clonotype. At one boundary the junction diverges from the germline segment, which might be a read error. The V gene is TRBV5-1, the J gene TRBJ2-7; D might be TRBD1 (6 bases). The CDR3 covers 14 residues. From germline, CDR1 is SGHRS and CDR2 YFSETQ. The CDR3, as DNA: TGTGCCAGCAGCTCCCAGGGGAGCTCCTACGAGCAGTACTTC. Translating it yields CASSSQGSSYEQYF.

The chain uses TRBV24-1 and TRBJ2-3; 9 nucleotides align to TRBD2. Germline CDR1 reads KGHDR; CDR2 reads SFDVKD. This CDR3 has 17 amino acids. V dropped 6 bases and J dropped 4; count of bases not matched to a gene: 13. DNA of the CDR3: TGTGCCACCAGTTCGGACCCCAGCGGGAGGAGGTCAGATACGCAGTATTTT. The encoded protein is CATSSDPSGRRSDTQYF.

The genes are TRBV4-3 and TRBJ2-7; the D gene is possibly TRBD2 (6 bases). The CDR3 covers 16 residues. Germline V CDR1 and CDR2: LGHNA, YSLEER. V was trimmed by 0 bases and J by 7 bases, leaving 19 bases between them. CDR3 coding DNA: TGCGCCAGCAGCCAAGATGTGCGCGGGACCGCACATGAGCAGTACTTC. It specifies CASSQDVRGTAHEQYF.

This clonotype appeared a few times. Just one base apart from a much larger clone, this may be a read error. The chain has TRBV5-5 and TRBJ2-7; D gene uncertain. The J call may be faulty, since TRBJ2-5 better matches the DNA end. This CDR3 has 10 amino acids. The germline V gene has CDR1 SGHKS and CDR2 YYEKEE (reference sequence). CDR3 coding DNA: TGTGCCAGCAGTTCAGGGACCCAGTACTTC. This translates into CASSSGTQYF.

The chain has TRBV29-1 and TRBJ1-2; 8 bases align to TRBD1. This CDR3 region has 14 residues. The germline V gene encodes CDR1 SQVTM and CDR2 ANQGSEA. V shed 4 bases, J shed 6 bases, and the junction held 10 bases outside the gene matches. In DNA, the CDR3 is TGCAGCGTTGGATCCGGGACAGGAAACCATGGCTACACCTTC. It is translated as CSVGSGTGNHGYTF.

This chain joins TRBV20-1 and TRBJ1-6, with D maybe TRBD1 (5 bases). V was cut by 0 bases and J by 2 bases, with 11 bases left in between. Germline V gene data show CDR1 as DFQATT and CDR2 as SNEGSKA (reference sequence). This CDR3 is 16 amino acids long. CDR3 in DNA: TGCAGTGCTAGAGATAGGAGACAGACCTATAATTCACCCCTCCACTTT. It encodes CSARDRRQTYNSPLHF.

This clonotype showed up just a few times. This chain links TRBV6-2 or TRBV6-3 with TRBJ2-7, with 9 nucleotides matching TRBD1. Per the germline V gene, CDR1 is MNHEY and CDR2 is SVGEGT. Germline trimming cut 2 bases from V and 5 bases from J; bases unmatched to any gene: 7. This CDR3 has 15 residues. The CDR3 loop reads CASSYKGTGSHEQYF. The CDR3 DNA is TGTGCCAGCAGTTACAAAGGGACAGGGAGCCACGAGCAGTACTTC.

As regards this clonotype: A junction boundary mismatches the germline segment, possibly from a read error. The chain carries TRBV10-3 and TRBJ2-5, with 9 bases aligning to TRBD1. The germline V gene encodes CDR1 ENHRY and CDR2 SYGVKD. The CDR3 consists of 12 residues. Here the CDR3 DNA reads TGTACCATCAGAGGGACAGGGGAGACCCAGTACTTC. Protein sequence: CTIRGTGETQYF.

The chain uses TRBV20-1 and TRBJ2-5, with D perhaps matching TRBD2 (5 bases). The CDR3 consists of 13 residues. Germline values: CDR1 DFQATT, CDR2 SNEGSKA (reference sequence). V was shortened by 6 bases and J by 11 bases, with 22 bases between the two germline ends. The CDR3 nucleotides read TGCAGTGCCTACGGCCCGACTCCGACTAAGCAGTACTTC. It yields the protein CSAYGPTPTKQYF.

The V gene is TRBV7-2, the J gene TRBJ2-7; D is unresolved. Germline CDR1 reads SGHTA; CDR2 reads FQGNSA. The CDR3 loop spans 14 amino acids. The ends were cut back, 1 base at V and 2 bases at J, with 9 bases in the middle. As DNA, the CDR3 is TGTGCCAGCAGCTTAGAGGGCAGCCCCTACGAGCAGTACTTC. Protein: CASSLEGSPYEQYF.

This clonotype was counted between two and nine times. This sequence joins TRBV9 and TRBJ2-7; 11 positions agree with TRBD2. The CDR3 extends over 15 amino acids. Germline V lookup: CDR1 SGDLS, CDR2 YYNGEE. The junction had 4 bases not matched to a gene; V was cut back by 3 bases and J by 2 bases. CDR3 sequence: CASSEGLAATYEQYF. Written as DNA, the CDR3 is TGTGCCAGCAGCGAGGGACTAGCGGCTACCTACGAGCAGTACTTC.

V gene TRBV5-1 combines with J gene TRBJ2-1; perhaps TRBD1 as D (6 bases). The CDR3 extends over 15 amino acids. Germline V lookup: CDR1 SGHRS, CDR2 YFSETQ. With 3 bases removed from V and 7 bases from J, the gap between germline ends came to 17 bases. In DNA, the CDR3 is TGCGCCAGCAGCTCCTCGGGCAGGGGTAGTAATGAGCAGTTCTTC. This codes for CASSSSGRGSNEQFF. The full variable domain, its missing parts supplied by reference TRBV5-1 and TRBJ2-1, is KAGVTQTPRYLIKTRGQQVTLSCSPISGHRSVSWYQQTPGQGLQFLFEYFSETQRNKGNFPGRFSGRQFSNSRSEMNVSTLELGDSALYLCASSSSGRGSNEQFFGPGTRLTVL.

The V call is TRBV27, the J call TRBJ2-1; TRBD2 agrees at 9 bases. The CDR3 loop spans 14 amino acids. Trimming removed 9 bases from V and 4 bases from J; junction bases left unmatched: 7. Germline V gene data show CDR1 as MNHEY and CDR2 as SMNVEV (reference sequence). CDR3 region: CASSRTSVYNEQFF. The CDR3 region has the DNA TGTGCCAGTAGTCGGACTAGCGTATACAATGAGCAGTTCTTC.

This clonotype was seen a handful of times. V gene TRBV6-4 combines with J gene TRBJ2-1, with 14 bases matching TRBD2. Trimming cost V 2 bases and J 8 bases; bases outside gene matches: 2. The CDR3 is made up of 15 amino acids. Germline V CDR1 and CDR2: MRHNA, SNTAGT. The CDR3 sequence is CASSDGTSGSYEQFF. The CDR3 DNA is TGTGCCAGCAGTGACGGGACTAGCGGGAGTTATGAGCAGTTCTTC.

The genes are TRBV20-1 and TRBJ1-1; 7 nucleotides agree with TRBD1. Germline CDR1 is DFQATT and CDR2 is SNEGSKA (reference sequence). This CDR3 comprises 16 residues. The V segment lost 0 bases and the J segment 3 bases; nucleotides outside the gene matches: 10. The CDR3 bases are TGCAGTGCTAGAGATGGTTTAGCGGGGACAGACACTGAAGCTTTCTTT. Translation: CSARDGLAGTDTEAFF.